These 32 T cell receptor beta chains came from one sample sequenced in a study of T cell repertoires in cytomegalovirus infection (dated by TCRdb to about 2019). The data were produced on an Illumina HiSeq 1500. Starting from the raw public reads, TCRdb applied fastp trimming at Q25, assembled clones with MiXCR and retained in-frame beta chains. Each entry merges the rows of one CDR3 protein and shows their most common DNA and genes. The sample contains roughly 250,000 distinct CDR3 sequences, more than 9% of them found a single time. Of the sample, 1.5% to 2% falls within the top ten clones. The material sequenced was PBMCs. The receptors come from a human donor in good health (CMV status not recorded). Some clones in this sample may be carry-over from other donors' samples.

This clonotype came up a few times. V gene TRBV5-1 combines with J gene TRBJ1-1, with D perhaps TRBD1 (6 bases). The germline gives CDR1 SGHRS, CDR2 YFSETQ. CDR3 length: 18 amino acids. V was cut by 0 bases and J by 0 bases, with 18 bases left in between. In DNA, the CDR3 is TGCGCCAGCAGCTTGGTTCCCGGGGGCAAATTTATGAACACTGAAGCTTTCTTT. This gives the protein CASSLVPGGKFMNTEAFF.

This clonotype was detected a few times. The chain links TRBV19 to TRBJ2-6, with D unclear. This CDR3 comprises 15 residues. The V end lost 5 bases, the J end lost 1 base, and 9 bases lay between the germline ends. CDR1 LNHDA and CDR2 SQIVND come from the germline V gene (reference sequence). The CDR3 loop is CASSYTRSGANVLTF. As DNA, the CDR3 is TGTGCCAGTAGTTATACAAGATCTGGGGCCAACGTCCTGACTTTC.

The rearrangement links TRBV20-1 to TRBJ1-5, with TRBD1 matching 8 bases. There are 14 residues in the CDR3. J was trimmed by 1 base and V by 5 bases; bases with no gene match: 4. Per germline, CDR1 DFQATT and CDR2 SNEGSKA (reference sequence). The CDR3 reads CSAYQGASNQPQHF. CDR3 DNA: TGCAGTGCTTACCAGGGGGCGAGCAATCAGCCCCAGCATTTT.

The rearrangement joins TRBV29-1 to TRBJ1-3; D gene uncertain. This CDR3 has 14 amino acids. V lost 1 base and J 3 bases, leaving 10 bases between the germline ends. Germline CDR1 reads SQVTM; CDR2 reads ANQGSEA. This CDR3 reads CSVEGPEGGNTIYF. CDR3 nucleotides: TGCAGCGTTGAAGGCCCCGAAGGTGGAAACACCATATATTTT.

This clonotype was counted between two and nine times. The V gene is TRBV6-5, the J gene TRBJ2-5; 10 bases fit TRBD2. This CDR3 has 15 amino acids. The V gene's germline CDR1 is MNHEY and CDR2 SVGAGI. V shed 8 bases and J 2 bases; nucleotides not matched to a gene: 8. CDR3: CASGFSGGGQETQYF. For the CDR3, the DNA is TGTGCCAGCGGTTTCAGCGGGGGGGGACAAGAGACCCAGTACTTC.

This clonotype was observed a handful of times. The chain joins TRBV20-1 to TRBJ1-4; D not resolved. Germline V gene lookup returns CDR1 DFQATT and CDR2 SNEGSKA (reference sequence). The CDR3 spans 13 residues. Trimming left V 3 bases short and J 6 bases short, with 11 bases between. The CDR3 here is CSARVPGDEKLFF. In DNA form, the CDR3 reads TGCAGTGCTAGGGTACCCGGGGATGAAAAACTGTTTTTT.

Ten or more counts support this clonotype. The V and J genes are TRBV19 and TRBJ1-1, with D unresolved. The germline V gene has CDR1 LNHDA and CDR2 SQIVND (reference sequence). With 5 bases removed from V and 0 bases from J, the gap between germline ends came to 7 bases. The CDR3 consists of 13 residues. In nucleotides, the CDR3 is TGTGCCAGTAGTCCGTCCCTGAACACTGAAGCTTTCTTT. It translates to CASSPSLNTEAFF.

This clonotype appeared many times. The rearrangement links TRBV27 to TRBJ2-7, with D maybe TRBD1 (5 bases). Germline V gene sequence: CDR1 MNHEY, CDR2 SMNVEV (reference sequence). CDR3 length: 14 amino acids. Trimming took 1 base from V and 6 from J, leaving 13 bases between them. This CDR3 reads CASSLWPQGSEQYF. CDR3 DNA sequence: TGTGCCAGCAGTTTATGGCCCCAGGGCTCCGAGCAGTACTTC.

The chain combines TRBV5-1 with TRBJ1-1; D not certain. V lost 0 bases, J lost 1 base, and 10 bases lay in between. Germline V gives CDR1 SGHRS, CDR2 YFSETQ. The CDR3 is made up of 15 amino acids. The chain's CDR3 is CASSLVGDPNTEAFF. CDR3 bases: TGCGCCAGCAGCTTGGTTGGGGATCCGAACACTGAAGCTTTCTTT.

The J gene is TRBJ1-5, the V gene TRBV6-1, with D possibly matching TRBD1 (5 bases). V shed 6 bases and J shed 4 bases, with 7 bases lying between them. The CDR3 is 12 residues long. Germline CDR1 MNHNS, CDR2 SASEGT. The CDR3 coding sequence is TGTGCCAGCAGCGCAGGGAATCAGCCCCAGCATTTT. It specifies CASSAGNQPQHF.

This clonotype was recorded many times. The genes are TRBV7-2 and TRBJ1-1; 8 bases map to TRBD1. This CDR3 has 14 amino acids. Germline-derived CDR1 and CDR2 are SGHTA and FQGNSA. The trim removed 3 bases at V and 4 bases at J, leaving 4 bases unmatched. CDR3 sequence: CASSFGQGGTEAFF. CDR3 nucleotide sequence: TGTGCCAGCAGCTTCGGACAGGGAGGCACTGAAGCTTTCTTT.

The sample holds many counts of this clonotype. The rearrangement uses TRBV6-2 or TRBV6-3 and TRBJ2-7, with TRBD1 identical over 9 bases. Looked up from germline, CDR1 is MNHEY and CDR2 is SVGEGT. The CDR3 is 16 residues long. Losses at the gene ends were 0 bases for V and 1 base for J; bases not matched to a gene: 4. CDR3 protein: CASSYSRDRASYEQYF. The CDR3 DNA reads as TGTGCCAGCAGTTACTCCCGGGACAGGGCATCCTACGAGCAGTACTTC.

Here the CDR3 DNA reads TGCAGTGCTAGAGAAGCTAGCGGGGGCAATGAGCAGTTCTTC. This encodes CSAREASGGNEQFF. J is TRBJ2-1 and V is TRBV20-1, with 10 bases identical to TRBD2. Germline V CDR1 and CDR2: DFQATT, SNEGSKA (reference sequence). The V gene end was trimmed by 0 bases and the J gene end by 6 bases; junction bases not matched to a gene: 2. The CDR3 spans 14 residues.

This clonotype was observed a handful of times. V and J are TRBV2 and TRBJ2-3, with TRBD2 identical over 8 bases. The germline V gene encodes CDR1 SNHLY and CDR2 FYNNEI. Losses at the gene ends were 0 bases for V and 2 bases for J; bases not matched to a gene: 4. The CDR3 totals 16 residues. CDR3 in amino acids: CASSEARGGNTDTQYF. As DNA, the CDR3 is TGTGCCAGCAGTGAAGCCCGGGGGGGGAACACAGATACGCAGTATTTT.

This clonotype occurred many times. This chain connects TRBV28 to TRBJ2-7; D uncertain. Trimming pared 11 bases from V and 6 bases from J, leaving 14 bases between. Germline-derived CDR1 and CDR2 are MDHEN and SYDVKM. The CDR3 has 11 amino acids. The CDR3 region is CALGSSSEQYF. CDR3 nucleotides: TGTGCCCTCGGTAGTAGTAGCGAGCAGTACTTC.

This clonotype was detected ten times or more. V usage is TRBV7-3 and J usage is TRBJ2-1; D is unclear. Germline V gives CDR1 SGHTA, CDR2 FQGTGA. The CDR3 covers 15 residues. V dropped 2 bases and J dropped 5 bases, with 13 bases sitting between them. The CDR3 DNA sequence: TGTGCCAGCAGCTTAGGGCGCGGAGACCACAATGAGCAGTTCTTC. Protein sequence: CASSLGRGDHNEQFF.

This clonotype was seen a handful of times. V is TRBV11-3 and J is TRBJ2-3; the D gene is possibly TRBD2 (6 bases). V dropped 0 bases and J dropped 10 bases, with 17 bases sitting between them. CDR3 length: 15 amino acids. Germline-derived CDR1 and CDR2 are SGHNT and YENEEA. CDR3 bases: TGTGCCAGCAGCTTAGATTCGGCGGGGTCGTGGGCGCAGTATTTT. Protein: CASSLDSAGSWAQYF. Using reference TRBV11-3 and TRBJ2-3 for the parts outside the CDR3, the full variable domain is EAGVVQSPRYKIIEKKQPVAFWCNPISGHNTLYWYLQNLGQGPELLIRYENEEAVDDSQLPKDRFSAERLKGVDSTLKIQPAELGDSAVYLCASSLDSAGSWAQYFGPGTRLTVL.

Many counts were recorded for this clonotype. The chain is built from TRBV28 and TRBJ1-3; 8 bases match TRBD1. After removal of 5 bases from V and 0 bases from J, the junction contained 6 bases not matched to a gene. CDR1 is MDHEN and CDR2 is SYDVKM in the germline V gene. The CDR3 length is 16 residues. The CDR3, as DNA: TGTGCCAGCAGTAGCAATACAGGGGGCTCTGGAAACACCATATATTTT. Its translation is CASSSNTGGSGNTIYF.

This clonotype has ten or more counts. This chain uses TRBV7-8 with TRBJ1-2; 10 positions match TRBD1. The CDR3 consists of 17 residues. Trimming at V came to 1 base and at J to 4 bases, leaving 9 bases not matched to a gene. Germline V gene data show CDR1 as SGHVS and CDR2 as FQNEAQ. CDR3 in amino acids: CASSLGTGGSSSYGYTF. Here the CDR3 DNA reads TGTGCCAGCAGCTTAGGGACAGGGGGGTCCTCGAGCTATGGCTACACCTTC.

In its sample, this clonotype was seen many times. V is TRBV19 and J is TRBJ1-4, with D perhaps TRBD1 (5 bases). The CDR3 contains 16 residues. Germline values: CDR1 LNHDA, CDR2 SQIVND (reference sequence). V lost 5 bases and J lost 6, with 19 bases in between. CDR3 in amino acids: CASSLSSGGKHEKLFF. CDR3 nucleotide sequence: TGTGCCAGTAGTCTTTCCTCCGGGGGGAAACATGAAAAACTGTTTTTT.

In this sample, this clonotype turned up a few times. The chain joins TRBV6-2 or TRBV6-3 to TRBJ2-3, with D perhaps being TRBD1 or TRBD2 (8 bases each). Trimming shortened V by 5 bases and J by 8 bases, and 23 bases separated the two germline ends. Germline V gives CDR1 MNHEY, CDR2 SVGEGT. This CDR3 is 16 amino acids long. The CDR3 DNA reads TGTGCCAGCAGTCTCAGGGGGCCGGGACTAGGGGGTACGCAGTATTTT. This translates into CASSLRGPGLGGTQYF.

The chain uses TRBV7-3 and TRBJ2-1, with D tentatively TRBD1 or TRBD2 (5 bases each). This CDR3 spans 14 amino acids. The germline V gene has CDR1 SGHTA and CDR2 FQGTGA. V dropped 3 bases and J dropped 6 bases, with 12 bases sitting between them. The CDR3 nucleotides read TGTGCCAGCAGCTTGGGACGGCCCCTCAATGAGCAGTTCTTC. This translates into CASSLGRPLNEQFF.

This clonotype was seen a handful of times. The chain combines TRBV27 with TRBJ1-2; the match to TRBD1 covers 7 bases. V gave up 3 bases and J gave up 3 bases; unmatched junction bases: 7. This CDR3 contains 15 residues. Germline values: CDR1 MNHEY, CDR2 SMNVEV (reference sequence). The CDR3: CASSLTGTADYGYTF. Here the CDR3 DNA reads TGTGCCAGCAGTTTGACCGGGACAGCCGACTATGGCTACACCTTC.

In DNA, the CDR3 is TGTGCCAGCAGCTCTCCACGGAGCTCCTACGAGCAGTACTTC. Translation: CASSSPRSSYEQYF. The chain links TRBV7-9 to TRBJ2-7; D unclear. CDR3 length: 14 residues. Germline assignment: CDR1 SEHNR and CDR2 FQNEAQ (reference sequence). Trimming removed 4 bases from V and 0 bases from J, with 10 bases in between.

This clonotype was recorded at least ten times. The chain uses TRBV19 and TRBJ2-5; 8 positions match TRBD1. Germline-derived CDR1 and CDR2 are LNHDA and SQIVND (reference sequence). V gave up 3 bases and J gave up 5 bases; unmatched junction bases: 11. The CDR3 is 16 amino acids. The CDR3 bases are TGTGCCAGTAGTATGGTTAGGACAGGGAACTTGGAGACCCAGTACTTC. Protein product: CASSMVRTGNLETQYF.

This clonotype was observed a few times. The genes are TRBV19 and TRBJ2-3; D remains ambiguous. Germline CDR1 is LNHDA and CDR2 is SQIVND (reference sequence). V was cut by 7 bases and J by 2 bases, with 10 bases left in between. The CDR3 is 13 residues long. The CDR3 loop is CASNNRLTDTQYF. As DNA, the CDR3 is TGTGCCAGTAATAACAGACTCACAGATACGCAGTATTTT.

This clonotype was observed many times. CDR3 coding DNA: TGTGCCAGCGCTCTAGCGGGAGTGCAGTACTTC. It specifies CASALAGVQYF. The V call is TRBV6-6, the J call TRBJ2-7; 10 bases match TRBD2. Germline V CDR1 and CDR2: MNHNY, SVGAGI (reference sequence). V lost 8 bases, J lost 9 bases, and 4 bases stayed unmatched. The length of the CDR3 is 11 residues.

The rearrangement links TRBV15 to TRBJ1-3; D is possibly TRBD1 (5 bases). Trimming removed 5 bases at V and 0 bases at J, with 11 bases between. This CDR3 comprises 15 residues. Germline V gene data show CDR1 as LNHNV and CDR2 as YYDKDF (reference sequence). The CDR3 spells CATSGDVLSGNTIYF. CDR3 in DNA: TGTGCCACCAGCGGGGACGTTCTCTCTGGAAACACCATATATTTT.

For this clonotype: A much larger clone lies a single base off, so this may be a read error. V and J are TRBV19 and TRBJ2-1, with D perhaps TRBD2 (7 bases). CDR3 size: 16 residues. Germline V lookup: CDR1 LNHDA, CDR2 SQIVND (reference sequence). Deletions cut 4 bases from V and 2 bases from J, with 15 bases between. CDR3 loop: CASSRGRDYPYNEQFF. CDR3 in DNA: TGTGCCAGTAGTAGGGGGCGGGACTACCCCTACAATGAGCAGTTCTTC. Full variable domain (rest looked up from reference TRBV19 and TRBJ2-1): DGGITQSPKYLFRKEGQNVTLSCEQNLNHDAMYWYRQDPGQGLRLIYYSQIVNDFQKGDIAEGYSVSREKKESFPLTVTSAQKNPTAFYLCASSRGRDYPYNEQFFGPGTRLTVL.

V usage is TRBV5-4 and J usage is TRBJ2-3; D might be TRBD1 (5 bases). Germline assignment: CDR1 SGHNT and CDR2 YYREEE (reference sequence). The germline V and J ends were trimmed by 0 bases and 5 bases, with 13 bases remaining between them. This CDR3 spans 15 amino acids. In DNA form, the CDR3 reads TGTGCCAGCAGCTTGGAACAGGTTACGGTAGATACGCAGTATTTT. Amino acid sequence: CASSLEQVTVDTQYF.

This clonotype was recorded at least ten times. CDR3 nucleotide sequence: TGTGCCAGCAGCTTAGTTGGGACTACCCTAGAGCAGTTCTTC. Its protein product is CASSLVGTTLEQFF. The V and J genes are TRBV7-6 and TRBJ2-1; 7 bases fit TRBD2. The CDR3 is 14 residues long. The germline V gene encodes CDR1 SGHVS and CDR2 FNYEAQ. J gave up 10 bases and V 1 base, and 7 bases lay outside the gene matches.

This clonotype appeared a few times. The CDR3 DNA follows: TGCAGTGCCGTCAGAGCGGTTCAAGAGACCCAGTACTTC. Protein sequence: CSAVRAVQETQYF. The chain links TRBV20-1 to TRBJ2-5, with D possibly TRBD2 on 5 matching bases. The CDR3 loop spans 13 amino acids. Germline V gene lookup returns CDR1 DFQATT and CDR2 SNEGSKA (reference sequence). Trimming cost V 6 bases and J 2 bases, with 13 bases left between them.